The 30 T cell receptor beta chains below were found in one sample sequenced in a study of shared clonotypes between healthy human individuals. TCRdb keeps only in-frame clones here, not all; method: immunoSEQ multiplex PCR. The data contain over a million clones, approximately 80% of them singletons. The specimen was memory CD4+ T cells from PBMCs. Indicated subset: CD45RA-negative fraction. The receptors come from a man younger than 35 in good health. Some clones in this sample may be carry-over from other donors' samples.

The chain joins TRBV7-8 to TRBJ2-7, with 10 bases fitting TRBD2. The germline CDR1 and CDR2 sequences are SGHVS and FQNEAQ. The CDR3 is made up of 18 amino acids. V lost 4 bases to trimming and J lost 6 bases; unmatched junction nucleotides: 18. The chain's CDR3 is CASSSQLEREGPLREQYF. The CDR3 bases are TGTGCCAGCAGCTCCCAATTGGAGCGGGAGGGCCCGTTGCGCGAGCAGTACTTC.

The DNA for the CDR3 is TGTGCCAGCAGTGAAAGCCGGAGCTACAATGAGCAGTTCTTC. It is translated as CASSESRSYNEQFF. This chain uses TRBV6-1 with TRBJ2-1; D remains ambiguous. CDR3 length: 14 residues. Per the germline V gene, CDR1 is MNHNS and CDR2 is SASEGT. V shed 2 bases and J shed 3 bases, with 8 bases lying between them.

The CDR3 loop reads CATSSSTGGALPGYTF. Here the CDR3 DNA reads TGTGCCACCAGCAGCTCGACAGGGGGCGCATTACCTGGCTACACCTTC. The chain links TRBV15 to TRBJ1-2, with TRBD1 identical over 10 bases. The CDR3 is 16 residues long. V was pared by 3 bases and J by 7 bases, with 11 bases of the junction left unmatched. Germline CDR1 LNHNV, CDR2 YYDKDF (reference sequence).

The rearrangement joins TRBV18 to TRBJ2-1, with 11 bases matching TRBD1. The V and J ends lost 2 bases and 3 bases, in that order; junction bases with no gene match: 3. The CDR3 spans 16 residues. Germline CDR1 KGHSH, CDR2 LQKENI. The CDR3: CASSPYGTGGYNEQFF. The CDR3 region has the DNA TGTGCCAGCTCACCATACGGGACAGGGGGCTACAATGAGCAGTTCTTC.

This chain connects TRBV18 to TRBJ1-2; D uncertain. The V end lost 3 bases, the J end lost 6 bases, and 14 bases lay between the germline ends. The CDR3 contains 14 residues. Germline CDR1 and CDR2: KGHSH and LQKENI. DNA of the CDR3: TGTGCCAGCTCACCCTCGGTCGGAGGGAATGGCTACACCTTC. The encoded protein is CASSPSVGGNGYTF.

This clone has only a few counts. The V gene is TRBV5-1, the J gene TRBJ1-1; 9 bases fit TRBD1. Germline V gene sequence: CDR1 SGHRS, CDR2 YFSETQ. The CDR3 has 20 residues. With 0 bases clipped from V and 2 bases from J, the junction kept 17 bases outside the gene matches. The CDR3 sequence is CASSLDRGRIRDWRNTEAFF. The CDR3 coding sequence is TGCGCCAGCAGCTTGGACAGGGGGCGAATAAGGGATTGGAGAAACACTGAAGCTTTCTTT.

The V gene is TRBV5-4, the J gene TRBJ1-2; D is ambiguous. Trimming cost V 0 bases and J 9 bases, with 12 bases left between them. The CDR3 is 13 amino acids. CDR1 is SGHNT, CDR2 YYREEE, per germline (reference sequence). This CDR3 is CASSLVSSLSYTF. CDR3 coding DNA: TGTGCCAGCAGCTTGGTGTCTTCCCTAAGCTACACCTTC.

This clone was seen just once. The chain carries TRBV7-3 and TRBJ2-5, with 7 bases identical to TRBD2. Germline loops: CDR1 SGHTA, CDR2 FQGTGA. J gave up 2 bases and V 5 bases, and 5 bases lay outside the gene matches. The CDR3 contains 14 residues. CDR3 amino acids: CASSRGSPQETQYF. The CDR3 DNA sequence: TGTGCCAGCAGCCGCGGGAGCCCTCAAGAGACCCAGTACTTC.

The genes are TRBV28 and TRBJ1-2; the D is unclear. V was shortened by 0 bases and J by 3 bases, with 5 bases between the two germline ends. The germline gives CDR1 MDHEN, CDR2 SYDVKM. This CDR3 spans 13 amino acids. Written as DNA, the CDR3 is TGTGCCAGCAGTTTATGGGGCCACTATGGCTACACCTTC. This translates into CASSLWGHYGYTF.

V usage is TRBV5-1 and J usage is TRBJ2-7; a weak D match, TRBD2 (6 bases). This CDR3 comprises 16 residues. Germline CDR1 and CDR2: SGHRS and YFSETQ. V lost 4 bases to trimming and J lost 3 bases, with 20 bases between them. The CDR3 DNA sequence: TGCGCCAGCAGCGCCGGGGGTGGTAGCGGAATCTACGAGCAGTACTTC. It encodes CASSAGGGSGIYEQYF.

CDR3: CASSPNLGSRTEAFF. The DNA for the CDR3 is TGCGCCAGCAGCCCCAATCTAGGCAGCCGCACTGAAGCTTTCTTT. The rearrangement uses TRBV5-1 and TRBJ1-1; D is uncertain. The CDR3 extends over 15 amino acids. Trimming shortened V by 4 bases and J by 4 bases, and 17 bases separated the two germline ends. Germline CDR1 reads SGHRS; CDR2 reads YFSETQ.

This clone was recorded a few times. V and J are TRBV7-8 and TRBJ2-7; possibly TRBD1 for D (7 bases). The CDR3 is 16 amino acids. V was cut by 5 bases and J by 2 bases, with 19 bases left in between. Germline CDR1 reads SGHVS; CDR2 reads FQNEAQ. The CDR3 region has the DNA TGTGCCAGCAGCCCTCGTGCGGGGACAGTCCCCTACGAGCAGTACTTC. Residues: CASSPRAGTVPYEQYF.

The chain links TRBV4-1 to TRBJ2-3; 9 bases align to TRBD1. CDR1 is MGHRA, CDR2 YSYEKL, per germline. Trimming removed 0 bases from V and 4 bases from J; junction bases left unmatched: 11. The length of the CDR3 is 18 residues. The CDR3 DNA sequence: TGCGCCAGCAGCCAAGACGTTCCGGGACAGGGTCTATCAGATACGCAGTATTTT. Protein product: CASSQDVPGQGLSDTQYF.

V gene TRBV2 combines with J gene TRBJ2-5; a possible D gene is TRBD2 (6 bases). Looked up from germline, CDR1 is SNHLY and CDR2 is FYNNEI. The V and J ends lost 6 bases and 6 bases respectively, with 17 bases between them. This CDR3 has 14 amino acids. CDR3 in DNA: TGTGCCAGCAGCACCCTAACTAGCCGGCAGACCCAGTACTTC. It codes for CASSTLTSRQTQYF.

The V call is TRBV5-4, the J call TRBJ2-3; D perhaps matches TRBD2 (6 bases). Germline V gene data show CDR1 as SGHNT and CDR2 as YYREEE (reference sequence). This CDR3 contains 12 residues. The V end was cut by 3 bases, the J end by 8 bases, with 10 bases between. This chain's CDR3 is CASSSSSGTQYF. The CDR3 DNA sequence: TGTGCCAGCAGCTCTAGTAGCGGTACGCAGTATTTT.

CDR3 sequence (DNA): TGTGCCAGCAGTTACCGGGACGGAGGCTCCTACGAGCAGTACTTC. Residues: CASSYRDGGSYEQYF. The J gene is TRBJ2-7, the V gene TRBV6-5; either TRBD1 or TRBD2 may fit D (5 bases each). V dropped 2 bases and J dropped 0 bases, with 11 bases sitting between them. Looked up from germline, CDR1 is MNHEY and CDR2 is SVGAGI. The CDR3 has 15 residues.

CDR3 coding DNA: TGTGCCAGCAGCTTAGCAGGCGGCGCTCCTGGAAACACCATATATTTT. The encoded protein is CASSLAGGAPGNTIYF. The J gene is TRBJ1-3, the V gene TRBV7-9; D is ambiguous. CDR1 SEHNR and CDR2 FQNEAQ come from the germline V gene (reference sequence). Trimming left V 0 bases short and J 2 bases short, with 11 bases between. The CDR3 contains 16 residues. The entire variable domain, with the rest obtained from reference TRBV7-9 and TRBJ1-3, is as follows: DTGVSQNPRHKITKRGQNVTFRCDPISEHNRLYWYRQTLGQGPEFLTYFQNEAQLEKSRLLSDRFSAERPKGSFSTLEIQRTEQGDSAMYLCASSLAGGAPGNTIYFGEGSWLTVV.

This clone is a singleton in its sample. The chain recombines TRBV4-3 with TRBJ2-7, with 7 nucleotides matching TRBD1. The J segment lost 3 bases and the V segment lost 4 bases, leaving 6 bases of the junction unmatched. The CDR3 runs 14 residues. CDR1 and CDR2 (germline): LGHNA, YSLEER. CDR3: CASSRRDSGYEQYF. In nucleotides, the CDR3 is TGCGCCAGCAGCCGACGGGACAGCGGCTACGAGCAGTACTTC.

This clone has just a few counts. The chain employs TRBV28 and TRBJ2-7, with unresolved D. V lost 2 bases to trimming and J lost 2 bases, with 10 bases between them. Germline CDR1 and CDR2: MDHEN and SYDVKM. The CDR3 has 14 residues. CDR3 sequence: CASSLRARTYEQYF. The CDR3 DNA sequence: TGTGCCAGCAGTTTACGAGCGAGAACCTACGAGCAGTACTTC.

This clone was observed a single time. This chain uses TRBV4-2 with TRBJ2-2; 7 positions agree with TRBD1. V shed 6 bases and J 2 bases; nucleotides not matched to a gene: 6. This CDR3 comprises 15 residues. Germline CDR1 is LGHNA and CDR2 is YNFKEQ. Here the CDR3 reads CASRRGQRNTGELFF. The CDR3 DNA sequence: TGTGCCAGCAGACGGGGACAGAGAAACACCGGGGAGCTGTTTTTT.

The gene calls are TRBV10-3 and TRBJ1-2; 10 positions agree with TRBD1. The CDR3 extends over 14 amino acids. V shed 6 bases and J 0 bases; nucleotides not matched to a gene: 1. Per germline, CDR1 ENHRY and CDR2 SYGVKD. CDR3 DNA sequence: TGTGCCATCAGGGGGACAGGGGCTAACTATGGCTACACCTTC. It yields the protein CAIRGTGANYGYTF.

This clone appeared a few times. The same CDR3 can be traced to other DNA sequences in this sample. The gene calls are TRBV20-1 and TRBJ1-2; D might be TRBD1 (6 bases). Trimming removed 3 bases at V and 5 bases at J, with 7 bases between. The CDR3 spans 11 residues. Germline CDR1 reads DFQATT; CDR2 reads SNEGSKA (reference sequence). CDR3 sequence: CSARQGYGYTF. The CDR3 coding sequence is TGCAGTGCTAGGCAGGGGTATGGCTACACCTTC.

The rearrangement uses TRBV9 and TRBJ2-5, with D perhaps assigned TRBD1 or TRBD2 (5 bases each). The CDR3 runs 14 residues. Germline lookup yields CDR1 SGDLS and CDR2 YYNGEE. Trimming pared 3 bases from V and 7 bases from J, leaving 16 bases between. The CDR3 protein is CASSAGTGRGTQYF. The CDR3, as DNA: TGTGCCAGCAGCGCGGGGACGGGGAGAGGGACCCAGTACTTC.

This clone was counted many times. The V call is TRBV25-1, the J call TRBJ2-7, with TRBD1 matching over 8 bases. The CDR3 totals 13 residues. Germline CDR1 is MGHDK and CDR2 is SYGVNS. V trimming: 5 bases; J trimming: 4 bases; junction bases outside the gene matches: 4. The DNA for the CDR3 is TGTGCCAGCAGTCGGGACAGGTCGTACGAGCAGTACTTC. Residues: CASSRDRSYEQYF.

This chain joins TRBV6-6 and TRBJ1-5; D unresolved. V lost 0 bases and J 0 bases, leaving 6 bases between the germline ends. The CDR3 is made up of 15 amino acids. The germline gives CDR1 MNHNY, CDR2 SVGAGI (reference sequence). This CDR3 reads CASSYSRDSNQPQHF. CDR3 nucleotides: TGTGCCAGCAGTTACTCGCGAGATAGCAATCAGCCCCAGCATTTT.

In regard to this clone: Other DNA sequences from this sample encode an identical CDR3 as well. The V call is TRBV6-5, the J call TRBJ2-2, with no clear D. Germline CDR1 reads MNHEY; CDR2 reads SVGAGI. V was pared by 4 bases and J by 2 bases, with 5 bases between. This CDR3 has 13 amino acids. CDR3 region: CASSSSNTGELFF. Here the CDR3 DNA reads TGTGCCAGCAGTTCCAGCAACACCGGGGAGCTGTTTTTT.

The V and J genes are TRBV5-4 and TRBJ2-5; TRBD2 agrees at 16 bases. J gave up 1 base and V 4 bases, and 10 bases lay outside the gene matches. The germline V gene encodes CDR1 SGHNT and CDR2 YYREEE (reference sequence). This CDR3 region has 19 residues. Here the CDR3 DNA reads TGTGCCAGCAGCGCCTCCGGGACTAGCGGGAGGGCCAGCCAAGAGACCCAGTACTTC. Translating gives CASSASGTSGRASQETQYF.

The chain is built from TRBV4-1 and TRBJ2-7; no clear D gene. CDR1 and CDR2 (germline): MGHRA, YSYEKL. V shed 0 bases and J shed 4 bases, with 19 bases lying between them. The CDR3 consists of 17 residues. The CDR3 DNA reads TGCGCCAGCAGCCAAGAGATTGCGGCGTCGAGAAGGTACGAGCAGTACTTC. Translation: CASSQEIAASRRYEQYF.

This clone was seen once. The chain carries TRBV2 and TRBJ2-4, with 14 bases lining up with TRBD2. CDR3 length: 18 residues. The germline gives CDR1 SNHLY, CDR2 FYNNEI. Trimming cost V 6 bases and J 0 bases; bases outside gene matches: 7. The CDR3 sequence: CASSLGLAGAIAKNIQYF. The DNA for the CDR3 is TGTGCCAGCAGCCTGGGACTAGCGGGAGCTATAGCCAAAAACATTCAGTACTTC.

The rearrangement joins TRBV5-5 to TRBJ2-7; a weak D match, TRBD2 (6 bases). V was shortened by 2 bases and J by 4 bases, with 13 bases between the two germline ends. The CDR3 totals 14 residues. The germline gives CDR1 SGHKS, CDR2 YYEKEE (reference sequence). The CDR3 is CASSFTSRDYEQYF. CDR3 bases: TGTGCCAGCAGCTTCACTAGCCGAGATTACGAGCAGTACTTC.